The TCR beta chain under discussion was sequenced for a study of T cell responses to AZD1222 COVID-19 vaccine. Study observations and caveats: Donors were largely white British and mainly female; clonal diversity was possibly underestimated. Unmutated variant regions are reportedly targeted by nearly half of spike-specific TCRs.

The CDR3 is made up of 15 amino acids. V shed 1 base and J shed 4 bases, with 13 bases lying between them. Germline loops: CDR1 MNHNS, CDR2 SASEGT. A word on this clone: Its antigen is undetermined.

Some clones are missing from TCRdb's copy, which holds only in-frame ones; the method was immunoSEQ multiplex PCR. The repertoire holds tens of thousands of clones, with over 60% as singletons. Sequencing was performed on peripheral blood, taken 28 days after the second AZD1222 dose. The sequence derives from an adult who received the AZD1222 COVID-19 vaccine. The chain combines TRBV6-1 with TRBJ1-2, with D possibly matching TRBD1 (6 bases). The CDR3 bases are TGTGCCAGCAGTGAAGGTTTAGGGGGTGTCTATGGCTACACCTTC. It encodes CASSEGLGGVYGYTF.